The 20 T cell receptor beta chains below were found in one sample sequenced in a study of shared clonotypes between healthy human individuals. TCRdb keeps only in-frame clones here, not all; method: immunoSEQ multiplex PCR. The sample contains some 1,100,000 clones, 75% to 85% of which appear only once. Material: memory CD4+ T cells from PBMCs. Subset described: CD45RA-negative fraction. Source of these receptors: a man younger than 35 in good health. Some clones in this sample may be carry-over from other donors' samples.

The chain links TRBV5-4 to TRBJ2-2; D is possibly TRBD2 (6 bases). Germline V gene sequence: CDR1 SGHNT, CDR2 YYREEE (reference sequence). Trimming removed 2 bases at V and 4 bases at J, with 12 bases between. The CDR3 runs to 15 residues. The DNA of the CDR3 is TGTGCCAGCAGCTTTGGCGGGATGGCCACCGGGGAGCTGTTTTTT. The encoded protein is CASSFGGMATGELFF.

This clone has a single count. This CDR3 is also generated by other DNA sequences in the sample. This rearrangement joins TRBV5-1 to TRBJ2-1; D perhaps matches TRBD2 (5 bases). Trimming shortened V by 4 bases and J by 3 bases, and 8 bases separated the two germline ends. The germline V gene encodes CDR1 SGHRS and CDR2 YFSETQ. This CDR3 has 13 residues. The CDR3 protein is CASSGSSYNEQFF. CDR3 in DNA: TGCGCCAGCAGCGGGAGTAGCTACAATGAGCAGTTCTTC.

Only one count was recorded for this clone. V is TRBV9 and J is TRBJ1-1; TRBD1 aligns across 10 bases. J lost 5 bases, V lost 3 bases, and 4 bases had no gene match. The CDR3 is 14 amino acids. Germline CDR1 reads SGDLS; CDR2 reads YYNGEE. This CDR3 reads CASSGQGAGTEAFF. CDR3 bases: TGTGCCAGCAGCGGACAGGGGGCTGGTACTGAAGCTTTCTTT.

The chain uses TRBV7-8 and TRBJ1-3; TRBD1 matches 9 bases. V was clipped by 5 bases and J by 0 bases; unmatched bases: 2. The CDR3 loop spans 15 amino acids. Germline V gene lookup returns CDR1 SGHVS and CDR2 FQNEAQ. The CDR3 DNA follows: TGTGCCAGCAGCGGGGACAGGGCCTCTGGAAACACCATATATTTT. It translates to CASSGDRASGNTIYF.

The chain combines TRBV6-6 with TRBJ1-1; the D gene is possibly TRBD1 (6 bases). Germline V CDR1 and CDR2: MNHNY, SVGAGI (reference sequence). Trimming took 6 bases from V and 0 from J, leaving 11 bases between them. The CDR3 is made up of 14 amino acids. CDR3 protein: CASRPGTMNTEAFF. CDR3 DNA: TGTGCCAGCAGACCCGGGACAATGAACACTGAAGCTTTCTTT.

The rearrangement joins TRBV11-3 to TRBJ2-5; maybe TRBD1 (6 bases). The CDR3 has 13 amino acids. The V end lost 4 bases, the J end lost 4 bases, and 10 bases lay between the germline ends. CDR1 is SGHNT, CDR2 YENEEA, per germline. DNA of the CDR3: TGTGCCAGCAGCTACTCACAGGGAGAGACCCAGTACTTC. Translating it yields CASSYSQGETQYF.

The V gene is TRBV5-1, the J gene TRBJ1-5; possible D gene TRBD1, 6 bases. V lost 0 bases and J 6 bases, leaving 13 bases between the germline ends. The CDR3 totals 15 residues. Germline loops: CDR1 SGHRS, CDR2 YFSETQ. The CDR3 DNA sequence: TGCGCCAGCAGCTTGGATCAGGGGTGGGGTCAGCCCCAGCATTTT. As protein: CASSLDQGWGQPQHF.

The DNA of the CDR3 is TGTGCCAGCAGCTTAGATCCGAACACTGAAGCTTTCTTT. Protein: CASSLDPNTEAFF. V and J are TRBV7-2 and TRBJ1-1; the D is unclear. The CDR3 totals 13 residues. CDR1 and CDR2 from the germline V gene are SGHTA and FQGNSA. Trimming took 1 base from V and 1 from J, leaving 4 bases between them.

The rearrangement uses TRBV30 and TRBJ1-2; D gene unclear. V lost 2 bases, J lost 8 bases, and 15 bases lay in between. Germline values: CDR1 GTSNPN, CDR2 SVGIG (reference sequence). The CDR3 has 13 residues. Here the CDR3 reads CAWSFTARSGYTF. The CDR3, as DNA: TGTGCCTGGAGTTTTACCGCCCGGAGCGGCTACACCTTC.

The gene calls are TRBV28 and TRBJ2-3, with D tentatively TRBD2 (6 bases). V gave up 7 bases and J gave up 6 bases, with 23 bases separating them. The germline V gene has CDR1 MDHEN and CDR2 SYDVKM. The CDR3 extends over 16 amino acids. The CDR3 here is CASNLRRGPGVDTQYF. The CDR3 region has the DNA TGTGCCAGCAACCTAAGGCGGGGCCCAGGAGTCGATACGCAGTATTTT.

The chain couples TRBV10-3 to TRBJ2-3; D is possibly TRBD1 or TRBD2 (5 bases each). CDR1 ENHRY and CDR2 SYGVKD come from the germline V gene. The CDR3 totals 14 residues. V lost 4 bases, J lost 4 bases, and 12 bases lay in between. The CDR3 is CAISAGRDADTQYF. CDR3 coding DNA: TGTGCCATCAGTGCGGGACGAGACGCAGATACGCAGTATTTT.

This clone was counted a few times. For the CDR3, the DNA is TGCGCCAGCAGGTCAGGCCTTAGCTCCTACAATGAGCAGTTCTTC. Its protein product is CASRSGLSSYNEQFF. This rearrangement joins TRBV5-1 to TRBJ2-1; no firm D call. The CDR3 totals 15 residues. The V and J ends lost 5 bases and 0 bases respectively, with 12 bases between them. The germline V gene encodes CDR1 SGHRS and CDR2 YFSETQ.

The genes are TRBV23-1 and TRBJ1-2; 9 bases align to TRBD1. TRBV23-1 is flagged as an ORF with uncertain function. The ends lost 5 bases at V and 8 bases at J; junction bases unmatched: 9. The CDR3 sequence is 14 residues long. The CDR3 here is CASSSRDRVLGYTF. DNA for the CDR3: TGCGCCAGCAGTTCCCGGGACAGGGTGTTGGGCTACACCTTC.

The CDR3: CASRPRESYTYEQYF. The CDR3 coding sequence is TGTGCCAGCAGACCCCGGGAGTCCTACACCTACGAGCAGTACTTC. The rearrangement uses TRBV13 and TRBJ2-7; D may be TRBD2 (6 bases). The CDR3 sequence is 15 residues long. Trimming took off 6 bases at V and 2 bases at J, with 17 bases between the two ends. Germline lookup yields CDR1 PRHDT and CDR2 FYEKMQ (reference sequence).

A few counts support this clone. The chain joins TRBV30 to TRBJ1-4; possibly TRBD1 for D (5 bases). The CDR3 is 12 amino acids. Germline V gene lookup returns CDR1 GTSNPN and CDR2 SVGIG (reference sequence). Between the trimmed V and J ends, which lost 8 bases and 8 bases, there was a span of 15 bases. CDR3 DNA sequence: TGTGCCCGGGGCGGCGGGGGGGAAAAACTGTTTTTT. It is translated as CARGGGGEKLFF.

This clone was detected once. Relative to the germline gene, one junction end is altered; a read error may explain this. This chain links TRBV18 with TRBJ1-2, with D tentatively TRBD1 (6 bases). The CDR3 runs 15 residues. The germline gives CDR1 KGHSH, CDR2 LQKENI. This chain's CDR3 is CASSSPTGRNYGYTF. The CDR3 DNA sequence: TGTGCCAGCTCATCACCGACAGGAAGAAACTATGGCTACACCTTC. Full variable domain (missing parts from reference TRBV18 and TRBJ1-2): NAGVMQNPRHLVRRRGQEARLRCSPMKGHSHVYWYRQLPEEGLKFMVYLQKENIIDESGMPKERFSAEFPKEGPSILRIQQVVRGDSAAYFCASSSPTGRNYGYTFGSGTRLTVV.

The chain couples TRBV29-1 to TRBJ1-2; D gene unclear. V was cut by 4 bases and J by 0 bases, with 3 bases left in between. The V gene's germline CDR1 is SQVTM and CDR2 ANQGSEA. This CDR3 has 11 amino acids. The CDR3 nucleotides are TGCAGCGTTGGTTCTAACTATGGCTACACCTTC. This codes for CSVGSNYGYTF.

Comment on this clone: Additional DNA sequences in this sample encode the identical CDR3. This chain connects TRBV5-1 to TRBJ2-5; D gene ambiguous. Germline V gene sequence: CDR1 SGHRS, CDR2 YFSETQ. V lost 2 bases to trimming and J lost 2 bases, with 7 bases between them. The CDR3 runs to 13 residues. CDR3 DNA: TGCGCCAGCAGCTTCGGTAGTCAAGAGACCCAGTACTTC. Encoded protein: CASSFGSQETQYF.

The chain combines TRBV19 with TRBJ2-3; no definite D call. The V end was cut by 6 bases, the J end by 3 bases, with 4 bases between. This CDR3 has 11 residues. Germline V gives CDR1 LNHDA, CDR2 SQIVND (reference sequence). CDR3: CASRITDTQYF. Written as DNA, the CDR3 is TGTGCCAGTAGGATTACAGATACGCAGTATTTT.

The rearrangement uses TRBV28 and TRBJ1-2; D not certain. The germline V and J ends were trimmed by 6 bases and 6 bases, with 14 bases remaining between them. The germline gives CDR1 MDHEN, CDR2 SYDVKM. The CDR3 has 13 amino acids. CDR3 in amino acids: CASSSGNPHGYTF. The CDR3 nucleotides read TGTGCCAGCAGCAGCGGGAATCCTCATGGCTACACCTTC.